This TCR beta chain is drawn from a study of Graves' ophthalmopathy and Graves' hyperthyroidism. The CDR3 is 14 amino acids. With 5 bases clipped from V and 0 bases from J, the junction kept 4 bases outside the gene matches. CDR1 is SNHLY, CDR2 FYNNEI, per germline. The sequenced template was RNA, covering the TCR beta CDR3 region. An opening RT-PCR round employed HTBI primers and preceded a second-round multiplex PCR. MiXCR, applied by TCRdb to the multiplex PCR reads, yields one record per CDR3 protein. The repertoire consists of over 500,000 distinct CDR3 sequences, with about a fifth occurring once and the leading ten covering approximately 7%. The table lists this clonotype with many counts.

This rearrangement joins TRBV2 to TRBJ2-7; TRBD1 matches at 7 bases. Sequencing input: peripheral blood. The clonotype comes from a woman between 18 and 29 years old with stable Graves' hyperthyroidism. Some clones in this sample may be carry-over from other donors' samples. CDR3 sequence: CASSPGQSSYEQYF. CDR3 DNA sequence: TGTGCCAGCAGTCCGGGACAGAGCTCCTACGAGCAGTACTTC.